The 20 T cell receptor beta chains listed next were all sequenced from one sample in a study of T-cell reconstitution after alpha-beta-depleted transplantation in children. Molecular barcoding with unique molecular identifiers was used for the TCRbeta library. Each CDR3 protein gets one entry after TCRdb re-called the PCR reads with MiXCR. The table lists 500,000 to 650,000 distinct CDR3 sequences, roughly 13% of them singletons, with over 2% in the top ten. Material: PBMCs, mostly from graft donor cells, obtained 360 days after TCRalphabeta/CD19-depleted stem cell transplant. These receptor sequences come from a male patient younger than 18 who had a stem cell transplant for acute myeloid leukemia, so the T cells may come from the graft donor.

The J gene is TRBJ2-7, the V gene TRBV3-1; D unclear. This CDR3 region has 16 residues. V shed 2 bases and J shed 0 bases, with 14 bases lying between them. Germline loops: CDR1 LGHDT, CDR2 YNNKEL (reference sequence). The CDR3 DNA reads TGTGCCAGCAGCCAAATGGTAATGCGCAGCTCCTACGAGCAGTACTTC. Amino acid sequence: CASSQMVMRSSYEQYF.

This clonotype was seen a single time. The chain couples TRBV4-3 to TRBJ2-7, with TRBD2 matching 11 bases. Germline trimming cut 0 bases from V and 4 bases from J; bases unmatched to any gene: 5. The V gene's germline CDR1 is LGHNA and CDR2 YSLEER. CDR3 size: 16 residues. The CDR3 bases are TGCGCCAGCAGCCAAGATCGAGCTAGCGGGAGGTACGAGCAGTACTTC. Its translation: CASSQDRASGRYEQYF.

This clonotype has only a few counts. The chain combines TRBV10-3 with TRBJ2-3; 11 bases align to TRBD2. The germline gives CDR1 ENHRY, CDR2 SYGVKD. The CDR3 runs to 17 residues. With 0 bases clipped from V and 5 bases from J, the junction kept 7 bases outside the gene matches. CDR3 nucleotide sequence: TGTGCCATCAGTGAGTCGACGTCTAGCGGGAGGTTAGATACGCAGTATTTT. The encoded protein is CAISESTSSGRLDTQYF.

This clonotype was recorded a few times. The J gene is TRBJ2-5, the V gene TRBV15; 7 bases map to TRBD2. The CDR3 is made up of 16 amino acids. CDR1 is LNHNV, CDR2 YYDKDF, per germline (reference sequence). Trimming removed 5 bases from V and 1 base from J; junction bases left unmatched: 10. The DNA of the CDR3 is TGTGCCACCAGCCCTCGGGACTACCGCCCCCAAGAGACCCAGTACTTC. Translated, it gives CATSPRDYRPQETQYF.

In the case of this clonotype: One end of the junction varies from germline; a read error may be responsible. The chain employs TRBV6-7 and TRBJ2-3; D ambiguous. TRBV6-7 counts as an open reading frame of uncertain function. The CDR3 consists of 19 residues. CDR3 coding DNA: TGTACCAGCAGTTTCTCTCTCCGGGCCGGCACCAAATTCAAAGATACGCAGTATTTT. This translates into CTSSFSLRAGTKFKDTQYF.

This clonotype was seen many times. The CDR3: CASSVELLAEDTQYF. CDR3 nucleotides: TGTGCCAGCAGCGTAGAGCTCCTAGCGGAAGATACGCAGTATTTT. This chain joins TRBV9 and TRBJ2-3, with 7 positions matching TRBD2. Germline CDR1 reads SGDLS; CDR2 reads YYNGEE. The CDR3 is 15 residues long. After removal of 0 bases from V and 5 bases from J, the junction contained 6 bases not matched to a gene.

This clonotype appeared many times. The V gene is TRBV5-1, the J gene TRBJ2-7; 8 bases agree with TRBD2. Germline lookup yields CDR1 SGHRS and CDR2 YFSETQ. This CDR3 is 15 amino acids long. V was pared by 2 bases and J by 2 bases, with 6 bases of the junction left unmatched. The CDR3 protein is CASSFTSGNPYEQYF. The CDR3 coding sequence is TGCGCCAGCAGCTTTACTAGCGGTAATCCCTACGAGCAGTACTTC.

A few counts support this clonotype. This chain links TRBV4-3 with TRBJ2-3, with a tentative D call TRBD2 (6 bases). CDR3 length equals 18 residues. V dropped 0 bases and J dropped 8 bases, with 24 bases sitting between them. The V gene's germline CDR1 is LGHNA and CDR2 YSLEER. The DNA of the CDR3 is TGCGCCAGCAGCCAAGATCTTGTTCCCATCCCTCCCGGGGGTACGCAGTATTTT. As protein: CASSQDLVPIPPGGTQYF.

This clonotype has only a few counts. The gene calls are TRBV7-3 and TRBJ2-1, with a weak D call TRBD1 (5 bases). Germline V gene lookup returns CDR1 SGHTA and CDR2 FQGTGA. CDR3 length: 16 amino acids. V dropped 1 base and J dropped 0 bases, with 10 bases sitting between them. The CDR3 sequence is CASSLKGEGSYNEQFF. For the CDR3, the DNA is TGTGCCAGCAGCTTAAAAGGGGAAGGCTCCTACAATGAGCAGTTCTTC.

This clonotype appeared a few times. This chain connects TRBV20-1 to TRBJ2-7, with D unclear. The CDR3 has 15 residues. Germline loops: CDR1 DFQATT, CDR2 SNEGSKA (reference sequence). V was shortened by 3 bases and J by 2 bases, with 17 bases between the two germline ends. The DNA of the CDR3 is TGCAGTGCTAGGGGTGCACGACCGACCACCTACGAGCAGTACTTC. Protein product: CSARGARPTTYEQYF.

The rearrangement joins TRBV6-1 to TRBJ2-1; TRBD2 agrees at 7 bases. CDR1 is MNHNS, CDR2 SASEGT, per germline. V gave up 6 bases and J gave up 0 bases; unmatched junction bases: 5. This CDR3 region has 15 residues. The CDR3 region has the DNA TGTGCCAGCAGACCAGGGACTACCTCCTACAATGAGCAGTTCTTC. It codes for CASRPGTTSYNEQFF.

This clonotype occurred a few times. The chain joins TRBV4-3 to TRBJ2-1; TRBD2 agrees at 9 bases. V trimming: 1 base; J trimming: 7 bases; junction bases outside the gene matches: 8. The germline V gene has CDR1 LGHNA and CDR2 YSLEER. The CDR3 has 16 amino acids. CDR3 coding DNA: TGCGCCAGCAGCCAAGCGGTAGCGGGAGTGGTGAATGAGCAGTTCTTC. This encodes CASSQAVAGVVNEQFF.

This clonotype was seen more than once but under ten times. This rearrangement joins TRBV20-1 to TRBJ1-5; D possibly corresponds to TRBD1 (6 bases). The CDR3 is 13 residues long. The V end lost 2 bases, the J end lost 5 bases, and 10 bases lay between the germline ends. Germline loops: CDR1 DFQATT, CDR2 SNEGSKA (reference sequence). CDR3 in amino acids: CSARRGGDQPQHF. DNA for the CDR3: TGCAGTGCTAGACGCGGGGGCGATCAGCCCCAGCATTTT.

In this sample, this clonotype turned up many times. The CDR3 DNA sequence: TGTGCCAGCAGCTTAGCGTGGGGGAGTAACACCGGGGAGCTGTTTTTT. Its protein product is CASSLAWGSNTGELFF. The chain combines TRBV7-6 with TRBJ2-2, with D perhaps assigned TRBD1 or TRBD2 (5 bases each). The CDR3 consists of 16 residues. Germline lookup yields CDR1 SGHVS and CDR2 FNYEAQ. The V gene lost 0 bases and the J gene lost 2 bases, with 10 bases spanning the gap.

V and J are TRBV12-3 or TRBV12-4 and TRBJ2-5, with D possibly TRBD1 on 6 matching bases. Trimming left V 2 bases short and J 4 bases short, with 14 bases between. The CDR3 has 15 amino acids. CDR3: CASSLRQAGGETQYF. The CDR3 DNA reads as TGTGCCAGCAGTTTACGACAGGCCGGCGGAGAGACCCAGTACTTC.

This clonotype was seen only a few times. V and J are TRBV29-1 and TRBJ2-7; no definite D call. Trimming shortened V by 2 bases and J by 3 bases, and 8 bases separated the two germline ends. The CDR3 runs 12 residues. Germline-derived CDR1 and CDR2 are SQVTM and ANQGSEA. CDR3 loop: CSVEKGIYEQYF. DNA for the CDR3: TGCAGCGTTGAAAAGGGTATCTACGAGCAGTACTTC.

This chain links TRBV20-1 with TRBJ1-5, with D maybe TRBD1 (5 bases). Deletions cut 0 bases from V and 6 bases from J, with 12 bases between. This CDR3 contains 14 residues. Germline V lookup: CDR1 DFQATT, CDR2 SNEGSKA (reference sequence). The CDR3 region is CSARDEGFLQPQHF. The CDR3 region has the DNA TGCAGTGCTAGAGATGAGGGGTTCCTTCAGCCCCAGCATTTT.

This clonotype was seen at least ten times. The chain employs TRBV29-1 and TRBJ2-3; D is undetermined. CDR1 SQVTM and CDR2 ANQGSEA come from the germline V gene. CDR3 length: 12 amino acids. Trimming shortened V by 2 bases and J by 6 bases, and 9 bases separated the two germline ends. The CDR3 region is CSVENPDDTQYF. In DNA, the CDR3 is TGCAGCGTTGAAAACCCGGACGATACGCAGTATTTT.

This clonotype was seen at least ten times. The V call is TRBV18, the J call TRBJ2-2; no clear D gene. From germline, CDR1 is KGHSH and CDR2 LQKENI. V lost 2 bases and J lost 6, with 4 bases in between. The CDR3 has 12 residues. DNA for the CDR3: TGTGCCAGCTCACCAGACTCCGGGGAGCTGTTTTTT. Its protein product is CASSPDSGELFF.

This clonotype was detected many times. This chain connects TRBV5-4 to TRBJ2-1; possible D gene TRBD2, 6 bases. V lost 5 bases, J lost 9 bases, and 15 bases lay in between. The CDR3 length is 13 residues. Germline CDR1 and CDR2: SGHNT and YYREEE (reference sequence). CDR3 sequence: CASRRVGEVEQFF. Written as DNA, the CDR3 is TGTGCCAGCAGGCGGGTGGGGGAGGTTGAGCAGTTCTTC. The variable domain in full, completed from reference TRBV5-4 and TRBJ2-1, reads ETGVTQSPTHLIKTRGQQVTLRCSSQSGHNTVSWYQQALGQGPQFIFQYYREEENGRGNFPPRFSGLQFPNYSSELNVNALELDDSALYLCASRRVGEVEQFFGPGTRLTVL.